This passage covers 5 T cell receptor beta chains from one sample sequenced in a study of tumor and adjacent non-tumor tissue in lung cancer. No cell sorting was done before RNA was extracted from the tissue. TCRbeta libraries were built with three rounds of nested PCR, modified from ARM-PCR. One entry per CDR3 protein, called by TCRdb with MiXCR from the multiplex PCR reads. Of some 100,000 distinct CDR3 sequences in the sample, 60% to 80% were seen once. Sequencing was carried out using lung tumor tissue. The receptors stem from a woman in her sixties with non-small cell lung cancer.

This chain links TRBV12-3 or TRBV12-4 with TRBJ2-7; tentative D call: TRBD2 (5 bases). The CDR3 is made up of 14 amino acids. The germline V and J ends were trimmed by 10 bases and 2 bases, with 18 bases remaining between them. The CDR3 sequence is CATAVSSGPYEQYF. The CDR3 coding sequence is TGTGCCACAGCGGTTTCAAGTGGGCCCTACGAGCAGTACTTC.

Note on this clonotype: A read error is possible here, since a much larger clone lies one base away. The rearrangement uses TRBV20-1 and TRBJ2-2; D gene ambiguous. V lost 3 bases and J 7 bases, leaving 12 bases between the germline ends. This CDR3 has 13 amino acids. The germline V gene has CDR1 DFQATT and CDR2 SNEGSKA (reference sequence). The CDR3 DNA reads TGCAGTGCTAGCCTCCATAGGTTCGGGGAGCTGTTTTTT. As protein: CSASLHRFGELFF.

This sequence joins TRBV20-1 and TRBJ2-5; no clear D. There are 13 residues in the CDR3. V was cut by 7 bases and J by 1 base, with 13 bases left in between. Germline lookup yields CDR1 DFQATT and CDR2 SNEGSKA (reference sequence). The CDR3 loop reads CSVLMVVQETQYF. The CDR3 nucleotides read TGCAGTGTCTTGATGGTAGTCCAAGAGACCCAGTACTTC.

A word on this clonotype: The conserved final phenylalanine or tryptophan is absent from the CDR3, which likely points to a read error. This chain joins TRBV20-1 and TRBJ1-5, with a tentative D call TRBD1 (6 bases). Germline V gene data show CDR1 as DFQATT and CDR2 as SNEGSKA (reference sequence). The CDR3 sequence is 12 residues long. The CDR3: CRTGRRGQPQHY. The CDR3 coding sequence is TGCAGAACTGGCCGCAGGGGTCAGCCCCAGCATTAT.

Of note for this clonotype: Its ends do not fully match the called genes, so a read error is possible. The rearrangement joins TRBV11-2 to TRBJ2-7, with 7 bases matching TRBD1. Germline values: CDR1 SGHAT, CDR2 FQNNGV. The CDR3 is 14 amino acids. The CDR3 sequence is CANSYRDSGYEEYF. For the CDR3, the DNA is TGTGCCAACAGCTACCGGGACAGTGGTTACGAGGAGTACTTC.